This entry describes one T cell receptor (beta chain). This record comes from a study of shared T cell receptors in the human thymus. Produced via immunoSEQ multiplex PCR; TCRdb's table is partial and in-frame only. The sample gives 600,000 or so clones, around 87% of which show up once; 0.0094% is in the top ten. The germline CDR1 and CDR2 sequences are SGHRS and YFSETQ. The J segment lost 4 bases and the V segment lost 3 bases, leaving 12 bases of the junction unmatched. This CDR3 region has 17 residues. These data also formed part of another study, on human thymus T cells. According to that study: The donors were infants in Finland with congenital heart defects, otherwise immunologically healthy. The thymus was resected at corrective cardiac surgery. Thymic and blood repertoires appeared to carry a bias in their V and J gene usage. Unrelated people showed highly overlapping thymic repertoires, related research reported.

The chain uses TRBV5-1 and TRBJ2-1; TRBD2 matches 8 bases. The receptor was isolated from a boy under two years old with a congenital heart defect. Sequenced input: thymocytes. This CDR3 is CASSCTGVGGVYNEQFF. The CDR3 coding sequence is TGCGCCAGCAGCTGTACAGGAGTCGGGGGGGTTTACAATGAGCAGTTCTTC.